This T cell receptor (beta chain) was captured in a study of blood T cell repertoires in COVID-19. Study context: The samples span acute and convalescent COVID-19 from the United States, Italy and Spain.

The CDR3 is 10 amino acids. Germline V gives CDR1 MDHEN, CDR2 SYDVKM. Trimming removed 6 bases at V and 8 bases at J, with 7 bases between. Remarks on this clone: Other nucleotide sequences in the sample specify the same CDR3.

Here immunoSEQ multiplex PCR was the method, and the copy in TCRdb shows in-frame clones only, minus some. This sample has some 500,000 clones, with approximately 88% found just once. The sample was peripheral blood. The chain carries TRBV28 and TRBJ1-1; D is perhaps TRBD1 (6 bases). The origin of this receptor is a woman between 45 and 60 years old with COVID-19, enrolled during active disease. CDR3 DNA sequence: TGTGCCAGCAGAGACAGGGAAGCTTTCTTT. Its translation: CASRDREAFF.